The sequence of this T cell receptor (beta chain) was determined in a study of shared clonotypes between healthy human individuals. Whole-study results and caveats: Naive subsets tended to show greater estimated richness than memory subsets.

Per the germline V gene, CDR1 is SGHTA and CDR2 is FQGTGA. The CDR3 spans 16 residues. The junction had 14 bases not matched to a gene; V was cut back by 4 bases and J by 8 bases. As for this clone: No antigen is known for it.

Data came from immunoSEQ multiplex PCR; TCRdb stores just in-frame clones and leaves some out. This sample has about 690,000 clones; about 90% occur once, and the top ten carry 34%. Sequencing input: memory CD8+ T cells from PBMCs. Subset: CD45RO+ cells pooled with CCR7-negative TemRA cells. The rearrangement uses TRBV7-3 and TRBJ2-1, with 7 bases fitting TRBD2. This clonotype was sampled from a man aged 18-30 years in good health. Some clones in this sample may be carry-over from other donors' samples. DNA of the CDR3: TGTGCCAGCAGCTCCACTCCACGGGAGGAGGTCGATGAGCAGTTCTTC. This translates into CASSSTPREEVDEQFF.